Below are 2 T cell receptor beta chains sequenced from a single sample in a study of shared clonotypes between healthy human individuals. The naive CD8 fraction comprised CD45RO-negative cells positively selected for CCR7 and excluded terminally differentiated effector memory CD45RA+ cells. This table comes from immunoSEQ multiplex PCR, and its TCRdb copy is limited to in-frame clones, with some not included. The table shows 2 million to 2.5 million clones, with approximately 94% occurring only once. Specimen: naive CD8+ T cells sorted from blood. The receptors originated from a man younger than 35 in good health.

V and J are TRBV5-4 and TRBJ2-7, with D perhaps TRBD1 (7 bases). Germline CDR1 SGHNT, CDR2 YYREEE (reference sequence). This CDR3 is built from 14 residues. Trimming stripped 4 bases from V and 6 bases from J, with 17 bases between. CDR3 sequence: CASSPGWGDSEQYF. Here the CDR3 DNA reads TGTGCCAGCAGCCCCGGGTGGGGGGACAGCGAGCAGTACTTC.

The CDR3 protein is CASSAPTGGGSTGELFF. The CDR3 DNA is TGTGCCAGCAGCGCCCCGACAGGGGGAGGCAGCACCGGGGAGCTGTTTTTT. This chain connects TRBV9 to TRBJ2-2; 9 bases map to TRBD1. The germline CDR1 and CDR2 sequences are SGDLS and YYNGEE. The CDR3 covers 17 residues. With V trimmed by 3 bases and J by 4 bases, 10 bases remained unmatched.